This T cell receptor (beta chain) originates from a study of CD8 T cells in ankylosing spondylitis. This clonotype appeared many times. MiXCR, run by TCRdb on the 5' RACE reads, gives a single entry per CDR3 protein. The table includes 25,000 to 35,000 distinct CDR3 sequences, 5% to 5.5% detected once. The trim removed 7 bases at V and 6 bases at J, leaving 5 bases unmatched. Looked up from germline, CDR1 is SGDLS and CDR2 is YYNGEE. This CDR3 comprises 13 residues. This receptor was taken from a female donor with ankylosing spondylitis or in good health (not recorded which). V gene TRBV9 combines with J gene TRBJ2-1, with 9 nucleotides matching TRBD2. The sequenced sample was blood, either unsorted or a sorted T cell fraction (not recorded which). The CDR3 coding sequence is TGTGCCAGCGGTAGCGGGGGTGGCAATGAGCAGTTCTTC. This translates into CASGSGGGNEQFF.